The 31 T cell receptor beta chains below were found in one sample sequenced in a study of T cell repertoires in cytomegalovirus infection. A single record per CDR3 protein comes from TCRdb applying MiXCR to the reads. The repertoire holds around 360,000 distinct CDR3 sequences, about 35% seen once, with approximately 15% in the top ten. Antigen specificity for these receptors is unknown. The specimen comprised cultured PBMCs, sampled from culture after CMV antigen stimulation. All receptors come from a human donor in good health (CMV status not recorded). Some clones in this sample may be carry-over from other donors' samples.

As for this clonotype: Just one base apart from a much larger clone, this may be a read error. This sequence joins TRBV7-2 and TRBJ1-5; TRBD1 matches at 8 bases. CDR1 is SGHTA and CDR2 is FQGNSA in the germline V gene. The CDR3 consists of 16 residues. This chain's CDR3 is CASSPRGRGRNQPQDF. CDR3 coding DNA: TGTGCCAGCAGCCCCCGGGGCAGGGGGCGCAATCAGCCCCAGGATTTT.

This clonotype has at least ten counts. V gene TRBV7-2 combines with J gene TRBJ2-4; the D is unclear. The length of the CDR3 is 16 residues. V dropped 1 base and J dropped 5 bases, with 15 bases sitting between them. Germline lookup yields CDR1 SGHTA and CDR2 FQGNSA. CDR3 amino acids: CASSLGTRRQENIQYF. CDR3 DNA sequence: TGTGCCAGCAGCTTAGGTACGAGGCGGCAGGAAAACATTCAGTACTTC.

In this sample, this clonotype turned up a few times. V usage is TRBV27 and J usage is TRBJ1-6; D is ambiguous. Between the trimmed V and J ends, which lost 0 bases and 10 bases, there was a span of 13 bases. The CDR3 is 15 amino acids. Germline V gene data show CDR1 as MNHEY and CDR2 as SMNVEV (reference sequence). The CDR3 protein is CASSLSQYGNSPLHF. The CDR3 nucleotides are TGTGCCAGCAGTTTATCCCAGTACGGGAACTCACCCCTCCACTTT.

This chain links TRBV2 with TRBJ2-3, with TRBD2 as a possible D gene (7 bases). CDR3 length: 10 amino acids. V was pared by 11 bases and J by 9 bases, with 12 bases between. Germline V gene sequence: CDR1 SNHLY, CDR2 FYNNEI. CDR3 nucleotides: TGTGCCCTAGGGGGGGACACGCAGTATTTT. Protein: CALGGDTQYF.

The chain carries TRBV20-1 and TRBJ1-4; 12 nucleotides match TRBD1. After removal of 3 bases from V and 2 bases from J, the junction contained 7 bases not matched to a gene. There are 17 residues in the CDR3. The V gene's germline CDR1 is DFQATT and CDR2 SNEGSKA (reference sequence). The DNA for the CDR3 is TGCAGTGCTAGGGGCCTGGGACAGGGGGCGACTAATGAAAAACTGTTTTTT. Translating gives CSARGLGQGATNEKLFF.

The chain joins TRBV3-1 to TRBJ2-7; 12 bases agree with TRBD2. The V gene's germline CDR1 is LGHDT and CDR2 YNNKEL (reference sequence). The CDR3 has 15 residues. J gave up 5 bases and V 6 bases, and 8 bases lay outside the gene matches. The CDR3 is CASSPETSGSDEQYF. In DNA, the CDR3 is TGTGCCAGCAGTCCAGAGACTAGCGGGAGTGACGAGCAGTACTTC.

The chain links TRBV5-6 to TRBJ2-1, with TRBD2 matching over 7 bases. CDR3 length equals 16 residues. Germline assignment: CDR1 SGHDT and CDR2 YYEEEE. Trimming took 0 bases from V and 7 from J; bases not matched to a gene: 10. In DNA, the CDR3 is TGTGCCAGCAGCTTGGACGGGGCGGGAGTCCTTAATGAGCAGTTCTTC. This sequence encodes CASSLDGAGVLNEQFF. The full variable domain, completed using reference TRBV5-6 and TRBJ2-1, is DAGVTQSPTHLIKTRGQQVTLRCSPKSGHDTVSWYQQALGQGPQFIFQYYEEEERQRGNFPDRFSGHQFPNYSSELNVNALLLGDSALYLCASSLDGAGVLNEQFFGPGTRLTVL.

The chain employs TRBV6-5 and TRBJ2-5; TRBD1 matches at 10 bases. CDR1 and CDR2 from the germline V gene are MNHEY and SVGAGI. CDR3 length: 12 amino acids. The V gene end was trimmed by 8 bases and the J gene end by 7 bases; junction bases not matched to a gene: 4. The CDR3 nucleotides read TGTGCCAGCCGACAGGGGGCAGGGACCCAGTACTTC. Protein: CASRQGAGTQYF.

The chain uses TRBV12-3 or TRBV12-4 and TRBJ1-2; unclear D gene. CDR3 length: 12 amino acids. Trimming shortened V by 6 bases and J by 5 bases, and 10 bases separated the two germline ends. The CDR3 loop is CASSGGRYGYTF. As DNA, the CDR3 is TGTGCCAGCAGCGGCGGACGGTATGGCTACACCTTC.

The chain recombines TRBV7-2 with TRBJ2-3; the D call may be TRBD1 or TRBD2 (5 bases each). The CDR3 runs 15 residues. Germline CDR1 and CDR2: SGHTA and FQGNSA. Trimming took off 0 bases at V and 0 bases at J, with 7 bases between the two ends. In nucleotides, the CDR3 is TGTGCCAGCAGCTTAGCCTGGGGGAGCACAGATACGCAGTATTTT. Translated, it gives CASSLAWGSTDTQYF. The full variable domain, rest sourced from reference TRBV7-2 and TRBJ2-3, is GAGVSQSPSNKVTEKGKDVELRCDPISGHTALYWYRQSLGQGLEFLIYFQGNSAPDKSGLPSDRFSAERTGGSVSTLTIQRTQQEDSAVYLCASSLAWGSTDTQYFGPGTRLTVL.

Details on this clonotype: A much bigger clone sits one base away, suggesting this may be a read error. The chain combines TRBV7-9 with TRBJ1-5; D may be TRBD1 (5 bases). Per germline, CDR1 SEHNR and CDR2 FQNEAQ (reference sequence). CDR3 length: 13 residues. This CDR3 is CASSLNRNHPQHF. CDR3 nucleotide sequence: TGTGCCAGCAGCTTAAACAGGAATCATCCCCAGCATTTT.

This clonotype showed up just a few times. The chain couples TRBV7-3 to TRBJ2-7, with D possibly being TRBD2 (5 bases). This CDR3 contains 14 residues. V shed 7 bases and J shed 0 bases, with 13 bases lying between them. The V gene's germline CDR1 is SGHTA and CDR2 FQGTGA. The CDR3 spells CASKQRESSYEQYF. The CDR3 DNA follows: TGTGCCAGCAAACAGAGGGAAAGCTCCTACGAGCAGTACTTC.

This rearrangement joins TRBV7-6 to TRBJ1-2; possibly TRBD1 for D (6 bases). Looked up from germline, CDR1 is SGHVS and CDR2 is FNYEAQ. Trimming took off 4 bases at V and 5 bases at J, with 23 bases between the two ends. The CDR3 totals 17 residues. The CDR3 here is CASSSQLGASRGYGYTF. CDR3 coding DNA: TGTGCCAGCAGCTCCCAATTAGGGGCCTCGAGGGGGTATGGCTACACCTTC. Full variable domain (missing parts from reference TRBV7-6 and TRBJ1-2): GAGVSQSPRYKVTKRGQDVALRCDPISGHVSLYWYRQALGQGPEFLTYFNYEAQQDKSGLPNDRFSAERPEGSISTLTIQRTEQRDSAMYRCASSSQLGASRGYGYTFGSGTRLTVV.

The chain employs TRBV20-1 and TRBJ1-3; no firm D call. Germline CDR1 DFQATT, CDR2 SNEGSKA (reference sequence). The length of the CDR3 is 14 residues. Between the trimmed V and J ends, which lost 1 base and 2 bases, there was a span of 9 bases. Here the CDR3 reads CSARGPGPGNTIYF. The CDR3 DNA follows: TGCAGTGCTAGAGGCCCAGGTCCTGGAAACACCATATATTTT.

This sequence joins TRBV28 and TRBJ2-6; no clear D. The germline V gene encodes CDR1 MDHEN and CDR2 SYDVKM. The CDR3 runs to 18 residues. Between the trimmed V and J ends, which lost 7 bases and 0 bases, there was a span of 19 bases. In DNA form, the CDR3 reads TGTGCCAGCATTTCCCGAGCTGCACGCTTCTCTGGGGCCAACGTCCTGACTTTC. Translated, it gives CASISRAARFSGANVLTF.

This clonotype was counted a few times. The chain employs TRBV19 and TRBJ2-1, with 10 bases matching TRBD2. Germline CDR1 reads LNHDA; CDR2 reads SQIVND (reference sequence). The CDR3 is made up of 13 amino acids. After removal of 8 bases from V and 10 bases from J, the junction contained 8 bases not matched to a gene. The chain's CDR3 is CASRIAGGVEQFF. CDR3 coding DNA: TGTGCCAGTCGAATAGCGGGAGGTGTCGAGCAGTTCTTC.

This clonotype was counted a few times. The chain carries TRBV15 and TRBJ2-1, with 8 bases that match TRBD2. Germline CDR1 reads LNHNV; CDR2 reads YYDKDF (reference sequence). V gave up 0 bases and J gave up 8 bases; unmatched junction bases: 9. This CDR3 has 16 residues. CDR3 nucleotide sequence: TGTGCCACCAGCAGAGATAGCGGGATGGTCTCCGATGAGCAGTTCTTC. Translated: CATSRDSGMVSDEQFF.

The V and J genes are TRBV29-1 and TRBJ1-1, with TRBD1 as a possible D gene (5 bases). With 7 bases removed from V and 0 bases from J, the gap between germline ends came to 15 bases. This CDR3 region has 14 residues. CDR1 SQVTM and CDR2 ANQGSEA come from the germline V gene. The CDR3 DNA reads TGCAGCGCCCTGGATACGGGACTGAACACTGAAGCTTTCTTT. Amino acid sequence: CSALDTGLNTEAFF.

The rearrangement links TRBV4-1 to TRBJ1-4; D is undetermined. V shed 2 bases and J shed 4 bases, with 14 bases lying between them. The CDR3 runs 16 residues. Germline CDR1 and CDR2: MGHRA and YSYEKL. The CDR3 sequence: CASSQFPSSGNEKLFF. CDR3 nucleotides: TGCGCCAGCAGCCAATTCCCAAGCTCCGGTAATGAAAAACTGTTTTTT.

The V and J genes are TRBV7-2 and TRBJ2-5; TRBD2 aligns across 7 bases. This CDR3 comprises 15 residues. V trimming: 5 bases; J trimming: 5 bases; junction bases outside the gene matches: 11. CDR1 is SGHTA, CDR2 FQGNSA, per germline. Here the CDR3 reads CASSPIQREGETQYF. DNA for the CDR3: TGTGCCAGCAGCCCGATCCAGAGGGAGGGGGAGACCCAGTACTTC.

This clonotype was recorded a few times. The rearrangement uses TRBV19 and TRBJ1-1; 7 bases match TRBD1. Germline V gene sequence: CDR1 LNHDA, CDR2 SQIVND (reference sequence). V lost 5 bases and J lost 0; bases outside the gene matches: 12. This CDR3 is built from 17 residues. This CDR3 reads CASSPWDSGPMNTEAFF. The CDR3 bases are TGTGCCAGTAGTCCCTGGGACAGCGGACCCATGAACACTGAAGCTTTCTTT.

This clonotype was counted at least ten times. The CDR3 DNA reads TGTGCCAGCAGCAGGGGCATGAACACTGAAGCTTTCTTT. This translates into CASSRGMNTEAFF. The chain carries TRBV6-2 or TRBV6-3 and TRBJ1-1, with D perhaps matching TRBD1 (6 bases). CDR3 length: 13 residues. CDR1 is MNHEY, CDR2 SVGEGT, per germline. The V gene lost 6 bases and the J gene lost 0 bases, with 8 bases spanning the gap.

This clonotype has a handful of counts. V usage is TRBV11-3 and J usage is TRBJ2-3; perhaps TRBD2 as D (5 bases). Trimming pared 2 bases from V and 2 bases from J, leaving 11 bases between. Germline CDR1 reads SGHNT; CDR2 reads YENEEA. The CDR3 has 15 residues. The CDR3 region has the DNA TGTGCCAGCAGCTTAATGGACTCCTCCACAGATACGCAGTATTTT. Protein product: CASSLMDSSTDTQYF.

This clonotype has a handful of counts. V gene TRBV12-3 or TRBV12-4 combines with J gene TRBJ2-3; D gene uncertain. This CDR3 spans 11 amino acids. Trimming shortened V by 6 bases and J by 5 bases, and 6 bases separated the two germline ends. This CDR3 reads CASSRLDTQYF. CDR3 DNA sequence: TGTGCCAGCAGCCGGTTAGATACGCAGTATTTT.

Many counts were recorded for this clonotype. This sequence joins TRBV15 and TRBJ2-5; 11 bases agree with TRBD2. Germline V gene data show CDR1 as LNHNV and CDR2 as YYDKDF (reference sequence). The CDR3 loop spans 17 amino acids. V lost 1 base to trimming and J lost 5 bases; unmatched junction nucleotides: 9. CDR3 loop: CATSRGDSGRAEETQYF. DNA for the CDR3: TGTGCCACCAGCAGAGGGGATAGCGGGAGGGCCGAGGAGACCCAGTACTTC.

This clonotype was detected a few times. The rearrangement joins TRBV4-2 to TRBJ2-3; TRBD2 aligns across 9 bases. The CDR3 loop spans 17 amino acids. Trimming cost V 1 base and J 4 bases; bases outside gene matches: 9. CDR1 and CDR2 from the germline V gene are LGHNA and YNFKEQ. The CDR3 loop is CASSQGHSGSESDTQYF. The CDR3 DNA reads TGTGCCAGCAGCCAAGGACATAGCGGGAGCGAATCAGATACGCAGTATTTT.

This clonotype came up many times. The chain has TRBV19 and TRBJ2-1, with 15 nucleotides matching TRBD2. J was trimmed by 8 bases and V by 5 bases; bases with no gene match: 10. The CDR3 has 17 amino acids. CDR1 LNHDA and CDR2 SQIVND come from the germline V gene (reference sequence). The DNA of the CDR3 is TGTGCCAGTAGTTTACGGACTAGCGGGAGGGCTTTGGATGAGCAGTTCTTC. Its protein product is CASSLRTSGRALDEQFF.

The genes are TRBV27 and TRBJ2-6, with D possibly matching TRBD2 (6 bases). Trimming removed 6 bases at V and 0 bases at J, with 15 bases between. Germline V gene sequence: CDR1 MNHEY, CDR2 SMNVEV (reference sequence). CDR3 length: 17 residues. DNA for the CDR3: TGTGCCAGCAGGATTAGCGGTCCTTACTCTGGGGCCAACGTCCTGACTTTC. This translates into CASRISGPYSGANVLTF.

In DNA, the CDR3 is TGTGCCAGCAGCTTATACATCGGGACAGCCCACAATGAGCAGTTCTTC. Translated: CASSLYIGTAHNEQFF. The genes are TRBV7-2 and TRBJ2-1; TRBD1 matches at 7 bases. Germline loops: CDR1 SGHTA, CDR2 FQGNSA. Trimming removed 2 bases from V and 5 bases from J; junction bases left unmatched: 9. The CDR3 has 16 residues.

There are many counts of this clonotype. The V call is TRBV7-8, the J call TRBJ1-4; D ambiguous. Per germline, CDR1 SGHVS and CDR2 FQNEAQ. Trimming took 0 bases from V and 6 from J, leaving 11 bases between them. This CDR3 has 15 residues. The CDR3 nucleotides read TGTGCCAGCAGCTTAGCCGAGACACCCTATGAAAAACTGTTTTTT. Residues: CASSLAETPYEKLFF.

This clonotype was seen only a few times. This chain joins TRBV7-6 and TRBJ2-5, with 7 positions matching TRBD1. The germline gives CDR1 SGHVS, CDR2 FNYEAQ. This CDR3 contains 13 residues. The trim removed 5 bases at V and 7 bases at J, leaving 7 bases unmatched. The CDR3, as DNA: TGTGCCAGCAGCCAAAGACAGGGTTGGACCCAGTACTTC. Translation: CASSQRQGWTQYF.